This is a list of T cell receptor beta chains from one sample in a study of T cells expressing NK-cell markers. TCRdb reprocessed the 5' RACE reads; each CDR3 protein has one entry and no DNA is given. The sample totals hundreds of thousands of distinct CDR3 sequences. Sequenced sample: blood T cells: a sorted CD56 or NKG2C T cell subset, CD4+ or CD8+ T cells, or bulk PBMC T cells (not recorded which). These receptor sequences come from a woman aged 18 to 75 in good health. Each CDR3 is given with its conserved first and last residue. Fields, in order: J gene, V gene, CDR3 protein.

>TRBJ2-4|TRBV28
CASSLTGGLAKNIQYF
>TRBJ2-5|TRBV29-1
CSVVGTQETQYF
>TRBJ2-1|TRBV12-3/TRBV12-4
CASSRDFSEQFF
>TRBJ2-3|TRBV7-2
CASSLGFADADTQYF
>TRBJ2-1|TRBV29-1
CSVEESSGSSYNEQFF
>TRBJ1-4|TRBV20-1
CSAITAGDEKLFF
>TRBJ2-4|TRBV20-1
CSARPGTGLAGPAAKNIQYF
>TRBJ1-1|TRBV12-3/TRBV12-4
CASSGGLSNTEAFF
>TRBJ1-2|TRBV3-1
CASSRRGTVGGWVDGYTF
>TRBJ1-1|TRBV7-9
CASSSSGGQGFTEAFF
>TRBJ1-1|TRBV12-3/TRBV12-4
CASVPRQVNTEAFF
>TRBJ1-1|TRBV5-1
CASSGGLNTEAFF
>TRBJ1-5|TRBV12-3/TRBV12-4
CASSIGRSNQPQHF
>TRBJ1-2|TRBV12-3/TRBV12-4
CASSLGPANYGYTF
>TRBJ1-2|TRBV3-1
CASSQGRAPMRGYTF
>TRBJ1-2|TRBV7-6
CASSLVPGQNYGYTF
>TRBJ2-1|TRBV20-1
CSASVAASYNEQFF
>TRBJ2-3|TRBV6-5
CASSYPSADTQYF
>TRBJ2-3|TRBV20-1
CSATTGITDTQYF
>TRBJ1-1|TRBV12-3/TRBV12-4
CASTSPAEGMTEAFF
>TRBJ2-7|TRBV7-9
CASSLVEGTADYEQYF
>TRBJ1-1|TRBV3-1
CASSPSDRARHTEAFF
>TRBJ1-2|TRBV20-1
CSAPTWGNYGYTF
>TRBJ1-6|TRBV28
CASSLTGGSSPLHF
>TRBJ2-5|TRBV20-1
CSAHSGGGETQYF
>TRBJ2-2|TRBV3-1
CASSQVYRGSGELFF
>TRBJ2-1|TRBV19
CASRVAGGRYNEQFF
>TRBJ1-2|TRBV20-1
CSARQGRGYTF
>TRBJ2-1|TRBV20-1
CSADPASGYNEQFF
>TRBJ2-1|TRBV24-1
CATSETGGSYNEQFF
>TRBJ1-2|TRBV7-9
CASSPRSGFYTF
>TRBJ2-5|TRBV5-1
CASSQQGGRRETQYF
>TRBJ2-2|TRBV5-1
CASSSTGKRTGELFF
>TRBJ1-3|TRBV15
CATSRDQTLPSGNTIYF
>TRBJ2-1|TRBV28
CASNLNWLAGYNEQFF
>TRBJ1-1|TRBV12-3/TRBV12-4
CATFYLGAGTEAFF
>TRBJ2-7|TRBV9
CASSPSAGAFPYEQYF
>TRBJ2-1|TRBV29-1
CSVGGPGSAGSYNEQFF
>TRBJ2-3|TRBV6-2/TRBV6-3
CASSSASGQRTDTQYF
>TRBJ1-6|TRBV20-1
CSARSPGENSPLHF
>TRBJ1-5|TRBV4-1
CASSQPRDRNQPQHF
>TRBJ2-5|TRBV5-4
CASSPVQGSETQYF
>TRBJ2-1|TRBV29-1
CSGGGLPIYNEQFF
>TRBJ1-1|TRBV6-5
CASSYEWADPPEAFF
>TRBJ1-2|TRBV20-1
CSARGQNYGYTF